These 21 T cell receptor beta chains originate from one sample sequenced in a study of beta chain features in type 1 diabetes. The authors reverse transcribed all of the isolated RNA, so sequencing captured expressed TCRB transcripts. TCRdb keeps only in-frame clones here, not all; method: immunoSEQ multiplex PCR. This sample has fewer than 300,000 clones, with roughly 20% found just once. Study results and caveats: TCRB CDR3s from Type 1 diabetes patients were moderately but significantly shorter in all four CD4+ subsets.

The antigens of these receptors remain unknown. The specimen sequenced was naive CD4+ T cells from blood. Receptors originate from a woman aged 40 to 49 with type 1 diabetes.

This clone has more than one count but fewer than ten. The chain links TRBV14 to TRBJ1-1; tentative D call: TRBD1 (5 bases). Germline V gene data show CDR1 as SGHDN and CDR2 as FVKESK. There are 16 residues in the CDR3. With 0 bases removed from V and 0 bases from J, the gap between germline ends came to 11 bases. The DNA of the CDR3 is TGTGCCAGCAGCCAAGATCCCAACAGGATGAACACTGAAGCTTTCTTT. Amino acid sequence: CASSQDPNRMNTEAFF.

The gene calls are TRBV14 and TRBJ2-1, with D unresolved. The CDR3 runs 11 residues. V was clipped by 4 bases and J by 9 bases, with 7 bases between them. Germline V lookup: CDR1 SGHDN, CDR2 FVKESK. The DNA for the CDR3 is TGTGCCAGCAGCCGCCTAAGTGAGCAGTTCTTC. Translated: CASSRLSEQFF.

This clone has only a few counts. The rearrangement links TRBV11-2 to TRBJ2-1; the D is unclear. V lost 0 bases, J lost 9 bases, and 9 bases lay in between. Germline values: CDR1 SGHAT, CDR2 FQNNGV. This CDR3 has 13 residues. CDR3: CASSLDLNIEQFF. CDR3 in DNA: TGTGCCAGCAGCTTAGATCTGAACATTGAGCAGTTCTTC. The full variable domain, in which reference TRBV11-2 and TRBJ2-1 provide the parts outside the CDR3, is EAGVAQSPRYKIIEKRQSVAFWCNPISGHATLYWYQQILGQGPKLLIQFQNNGVVDDSQLPKDRFSAERLKGVDSTLKIQPAKLEDSAVYLCASSLDLNIEQFFGPGTRLTVL.

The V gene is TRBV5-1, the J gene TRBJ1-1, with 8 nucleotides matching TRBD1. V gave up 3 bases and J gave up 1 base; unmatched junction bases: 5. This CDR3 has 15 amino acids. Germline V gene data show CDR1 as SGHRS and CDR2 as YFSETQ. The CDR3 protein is CASSSPGQGNTEAFF. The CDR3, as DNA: TGCGCCAGCAGCTCCCCTGGACAGGGGAACACTGAAGCTTTCTTT.

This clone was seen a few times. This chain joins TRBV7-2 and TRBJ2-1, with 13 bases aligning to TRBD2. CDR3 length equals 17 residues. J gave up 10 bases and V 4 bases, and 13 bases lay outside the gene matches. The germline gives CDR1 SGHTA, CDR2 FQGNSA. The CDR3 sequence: CASSSHGGLAGEGEQFF. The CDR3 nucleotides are TGTGCCAGCAGCTCCCACGGAGGACTAGCGGGAGAAGGCGAGCAGTTCTTC.

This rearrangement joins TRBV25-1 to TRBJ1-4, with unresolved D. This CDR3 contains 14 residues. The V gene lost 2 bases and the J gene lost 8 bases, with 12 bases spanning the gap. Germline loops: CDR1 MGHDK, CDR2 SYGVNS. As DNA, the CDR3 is TGTGCCAGCAGTGAAGACGGGTCAGACGAAAAACTGTTTTTT. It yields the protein CASSEDGSDEKLFF. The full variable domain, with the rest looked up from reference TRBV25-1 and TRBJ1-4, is EADIYQTPRYLVIGTGKKITLECSQTMGHDKMYWYQQDPGMELHLIHYSYGVNSTEKGDLSSESTVSRIRTEHFPLTLESARPSHTSQYLCASSEDGSDEKLFFGSGTQLSVL.

CDR3 sequence reads: CASGLSGNEQFF. DNA for the CDR3: TGTGCTAGTGGTTTGAGCGGAAATGAGCAGTTCTTC. The rearrangement uses TRBV12-5 and TRBJ2-1, with D maybe TRBD2 (5 bases). Germline assignment: CDR1 LGHNT and CDR2 FRNRAP. This CDR3 region has 12 residues. Trimming removed 2 bases from V and 7 bases from J, with 6 bases in between.

The CDR3 region has the DNA TGTGCCAGTAGTTCCGGACAGGGCGGAGAGCAGTACTTC. Its protein is CASSSGQGGEQYF. The chain is built from TRBV19 and TRBJ2-7; 8 bases are shared with TRBD1. Germline lookup yields CDR1 LNHDA and CDR2 SQIVND (reference sequence). V gave up 5 bases and J gave up 7 bases; unmatched junction bases: 7. CDR3 size: 13 residues.

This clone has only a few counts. The CDR3 protein is CAWSTASNYGYTF. CDR3 DNA: TGTGCCTGGAGTACAGCCTCTAACTATGGCTACACCTTC. The chain is built from TRBV30 and TRBJ1-2; D is ambiguous. With 2 bases removed from V and 0 bases from J, the gap between germline ends came to 7 bases. CDR3 length: 13 residues. Germline V lookup: CDR1 GTSNPN, CDR2 SVGIG (reference sequence).

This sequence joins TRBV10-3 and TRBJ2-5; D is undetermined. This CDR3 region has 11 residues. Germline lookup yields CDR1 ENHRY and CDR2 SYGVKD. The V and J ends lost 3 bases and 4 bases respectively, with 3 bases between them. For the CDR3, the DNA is TGTGCCATCAGTGACAGAGAGACCCAGTACTTC. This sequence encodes CAISDRETQYF.

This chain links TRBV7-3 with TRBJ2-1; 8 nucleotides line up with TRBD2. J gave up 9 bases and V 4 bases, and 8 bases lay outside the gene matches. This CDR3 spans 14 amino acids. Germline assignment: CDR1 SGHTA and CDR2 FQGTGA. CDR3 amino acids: CASSSNSGITEQFF. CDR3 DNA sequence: TGTGCCAGCAGCTCGAATAGCGGGATCACTGAGCAGTTCTTC.

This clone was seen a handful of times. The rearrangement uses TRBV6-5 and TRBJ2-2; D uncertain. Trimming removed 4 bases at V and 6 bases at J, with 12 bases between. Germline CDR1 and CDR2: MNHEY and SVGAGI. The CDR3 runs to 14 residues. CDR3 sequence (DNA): TGTGCCAGCAGTTTACTCGGGTACGCCGGGGAGCTGTTTTTT. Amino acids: CASSLLGYAGELFF.

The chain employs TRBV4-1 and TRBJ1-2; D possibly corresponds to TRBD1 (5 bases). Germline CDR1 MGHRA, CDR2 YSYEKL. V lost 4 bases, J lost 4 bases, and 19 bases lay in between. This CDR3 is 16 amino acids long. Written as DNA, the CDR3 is TGCGCCAGCAGCCCCCTGGGCAGGGAAGGGGTCTATGGCTACACCTTC. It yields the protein CASSPLGREGVYGYTF.

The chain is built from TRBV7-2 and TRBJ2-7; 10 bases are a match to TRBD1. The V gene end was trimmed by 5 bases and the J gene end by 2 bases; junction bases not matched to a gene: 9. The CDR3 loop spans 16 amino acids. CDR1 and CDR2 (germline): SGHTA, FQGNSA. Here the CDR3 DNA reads TGTGCCAGCAGCCCTCCCGACGGGACAGGGGCCTACGAGCAGTACTTC. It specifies CASSPPDGTGAYEQYF.

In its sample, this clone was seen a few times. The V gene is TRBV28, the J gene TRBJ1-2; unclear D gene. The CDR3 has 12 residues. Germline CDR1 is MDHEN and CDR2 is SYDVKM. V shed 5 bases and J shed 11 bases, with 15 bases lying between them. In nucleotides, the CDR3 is TGTGCCAGCAGTCCCTACCCGGACTCTTACACCTTC. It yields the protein CASSPYPDSYTF.

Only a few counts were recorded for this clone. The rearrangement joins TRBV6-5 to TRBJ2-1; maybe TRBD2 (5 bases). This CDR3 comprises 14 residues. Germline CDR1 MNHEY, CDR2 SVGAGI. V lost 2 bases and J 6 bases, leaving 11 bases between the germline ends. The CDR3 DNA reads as TGTGCCAGCAGTTACGGGCTAGCCGGCAATGAGCAGTTCTTC. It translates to CASSYGLAGNEQFF.

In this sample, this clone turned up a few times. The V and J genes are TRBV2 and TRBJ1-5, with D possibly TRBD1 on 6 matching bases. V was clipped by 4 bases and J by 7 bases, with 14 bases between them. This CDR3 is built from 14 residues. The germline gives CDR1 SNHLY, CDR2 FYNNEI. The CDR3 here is CASSAQGPGQPQHF. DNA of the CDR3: TGTGCCAGCAGTGCCCAGGGGCCCGGGCAGCCCCAGCATTTT. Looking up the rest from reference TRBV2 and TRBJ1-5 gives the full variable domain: EPEVTQTPSHQVTQMGQEVILRCVPISNHLYFYWYRQILGQKVEFLVSFYNNEISEKSEIFDDQFSVERPDGSNFTLKIRSTKLEDSAMYFCASSAQGPGQPQHFGDGTRLSIL.

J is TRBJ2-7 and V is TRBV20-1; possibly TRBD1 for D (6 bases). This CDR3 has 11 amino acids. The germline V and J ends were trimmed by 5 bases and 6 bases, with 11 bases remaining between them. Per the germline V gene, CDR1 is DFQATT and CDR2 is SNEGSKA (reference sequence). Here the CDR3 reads CSAPQGTEQYF. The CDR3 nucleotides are TGCAGTGCTCCCCAGGGGACCGAGCAGTACTTC.

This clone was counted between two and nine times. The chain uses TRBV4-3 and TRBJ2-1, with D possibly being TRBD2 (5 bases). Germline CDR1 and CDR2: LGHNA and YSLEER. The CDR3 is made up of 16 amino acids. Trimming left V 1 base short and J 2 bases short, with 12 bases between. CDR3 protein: CASSQGADGAYNEQFF. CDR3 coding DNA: TGCGCCAGCAGCCAAGGAGCGGACGGAGCCTACAATGAGCAGTTCTTC.

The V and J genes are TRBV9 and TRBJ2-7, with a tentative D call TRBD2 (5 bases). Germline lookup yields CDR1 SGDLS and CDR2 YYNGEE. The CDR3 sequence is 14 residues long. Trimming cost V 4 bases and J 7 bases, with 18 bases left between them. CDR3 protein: CASSPRADSREQYF. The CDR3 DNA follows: TGTGCCAGCAGCCCCCGAGCGGACTCCCGTGAGCAGTACTTC.

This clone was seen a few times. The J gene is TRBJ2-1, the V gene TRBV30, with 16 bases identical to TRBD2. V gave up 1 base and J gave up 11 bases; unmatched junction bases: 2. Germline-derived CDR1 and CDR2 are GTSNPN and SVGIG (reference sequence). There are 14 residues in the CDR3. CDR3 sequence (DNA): TGTGCCTGGAGTGCGGGACTAGCGGGAGGGCAGCAGTTCTTC. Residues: CAWSAGLAGGQQFF.